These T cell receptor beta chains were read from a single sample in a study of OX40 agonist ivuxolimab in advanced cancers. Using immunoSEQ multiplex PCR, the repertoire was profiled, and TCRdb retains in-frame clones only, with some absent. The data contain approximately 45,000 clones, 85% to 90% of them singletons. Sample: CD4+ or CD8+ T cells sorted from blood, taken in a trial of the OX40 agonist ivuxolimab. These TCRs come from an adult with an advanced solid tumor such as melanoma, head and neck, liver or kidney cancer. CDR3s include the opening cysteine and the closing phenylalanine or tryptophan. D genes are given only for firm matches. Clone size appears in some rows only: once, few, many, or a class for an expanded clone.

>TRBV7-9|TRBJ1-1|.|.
TGTGCCAGCAGCTCGCGGGGTCCCACTGAAGCTTTCTTT
CASSSRGPTEAFF
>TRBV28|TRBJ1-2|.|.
TGTGCCAGCGGTGTGGGGACCGTTGATTTCTATGGCTACACCTTC
CASGVGTVDFYGYTF
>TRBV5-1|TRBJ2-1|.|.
TGCGCCAGCAGCTTGGCAGGGGATGGATACAATGAGCAGTTCTTC
CASSLAGDGYNEQFF
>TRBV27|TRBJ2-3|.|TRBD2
TGTGCCAGCAGTTTATTGAGCGGGAGGGCCCCAGATACGCAGTATTTT
CASSLLSGRAPDTQYF
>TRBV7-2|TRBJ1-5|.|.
TGTGCCAGCAGCTTCCGGGACGGGAATCAGCCCCAGCATTTT
CASSFRDGNQPQHF
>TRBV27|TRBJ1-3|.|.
TGTGCCAGCAGTTTGCGTGCGGGTCTACTTACTTCTGGAAACACCATATATTTT
CASSLRAGLLTSGNTIYF
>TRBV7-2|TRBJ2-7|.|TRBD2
TGTGCCAGCAGCAGGACTAGCGGGAACGAGCAGTACTTC
CASSRTSGNEQYF
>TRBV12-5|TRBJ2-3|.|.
TGTGCTAGTGGTTTGTCAGTAGATACGCAGTATTTT
CASGLSVDTQYF
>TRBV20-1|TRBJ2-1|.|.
TGCAGTCCCCGGCAGGGCAATGAGCAGTTCTTC
CSPRQGNEQFF
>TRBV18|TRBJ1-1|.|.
TGTGCCAGCTCACCACAAGGGGGACTGAACACTGAAGCTTTCTTT
CASSPQGGLNTEAFF
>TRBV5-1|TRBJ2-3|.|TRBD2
TGCGCCAGCAGATTTGGGACTAGCGGGAGTGATACGCAGTATTTT
CASRFGTSGSDTQYF
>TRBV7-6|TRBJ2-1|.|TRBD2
TGTGCCAGCAGCCGGCGGCTAGCGGGAGCCTACAATGAGCAGTTCTTC
CASSRRLAGAYNEQFF
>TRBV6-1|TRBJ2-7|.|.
TGTGCCAGCAGTAAGAACGGGATTACATCCTACGAGCAGTACTTC
CASSKNGITSYEQYF
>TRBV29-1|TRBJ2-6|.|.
TGCAGCGTTGGGGGACCTAGCTCTGGGGCCAACGTCCTGACTTTC
CSVGGPSSGANVLTF
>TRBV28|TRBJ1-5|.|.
TGTGCCAGCACTGACAGGAGATCTAATCAGCCCCAGCATTTT
CASTDRRSNQPQHF
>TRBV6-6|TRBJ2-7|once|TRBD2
TGTGCCAGCAGTTACGGGGGAGGGTTTGAGCAGTACTTC
CASSYGGGFEQYF
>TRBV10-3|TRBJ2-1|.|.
TGTGCCATCACAGGGGTCTCCTACAATGAGCAGTTCTTC
CAITGVSYNEQFF
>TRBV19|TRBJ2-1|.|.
TGTGCCAGTAGTCTCCACCCCACCTTAGGGGTCAATGAGCAGTTCTTC
CASSLHPTLGVNEQFF
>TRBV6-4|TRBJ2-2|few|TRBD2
TGTGCCAGCAGCTTTCTAGCGGGAGCGAACACCGGGGAGCTGTTTTTT
CASSFLAGANTGELFF
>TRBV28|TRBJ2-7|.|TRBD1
TGTGCCAGCAGTCGACAGACAGGGGCTTCCTACGAGCAGTACTTC
CASSRQTGASYEQYF
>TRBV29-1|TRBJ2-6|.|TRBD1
TGCAGCGTTGACCCGAGGGGGCGATCTGGGGCCAACGTCCTGACTTTC
CSVDPRGRSGANVLTF
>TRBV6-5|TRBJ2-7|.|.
TGTGCCAGCAGTTACGGCGTCGAACATTACGAGCAGTACTTC
CASSYGVEHYEQYF
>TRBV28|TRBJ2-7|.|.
TGTGCCAGCGCACCCGGGAGCCCAGGCTCCTACGAGCAGTACTTC
CASAPGSPGSYEQYF
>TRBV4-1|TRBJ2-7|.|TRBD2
TGCGCCAGCAGCCAAAAATGGGGGAGACTAGCAGAGTACGAGCAGTACTTC
CASSQKWGRLAEYEQYF
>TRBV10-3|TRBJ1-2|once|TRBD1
TGTGCCATCAGTGAGAAGACAGGGGAGTGGTATGGCTACACCTTC
CAISEKTGEWYGYTF
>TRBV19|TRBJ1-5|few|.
TGTGCCAGTAGTATAGTAGGCGGGCGGGGGGGAAGCAATCAGCCCCAGCATTTT
CASSIVGGRGGSNQPQHF
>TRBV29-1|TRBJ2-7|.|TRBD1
TGCAGCGTTGAGGGGAGGGGGACAGGGGGTTCTAACGAGCAGTACTTC
CSVEGRGTGGSNEQYF
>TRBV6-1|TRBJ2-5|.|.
TGTGCCAGCAGGCCCGACACTGCAGAGACCCAGTACTTC
CASRPDTAETQYF
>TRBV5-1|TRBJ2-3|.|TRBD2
TGCGCCAGCAGCTTCGGGACTAGCGGCAGACACAGACTTACGCAGTATTTT
CASSFGTSGRHRLTQYF
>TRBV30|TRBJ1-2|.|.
TGTGCCTGCCCCCACAGGGACTATGGCTACACCTTC
CACPHRDYGYTF
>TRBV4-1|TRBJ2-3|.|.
TGCGCCAGCAGCCAAGATGGGGGAGGGGGGAGCACAGATACGCAGTATTTT
CASSQDGGGGSTDTQYF
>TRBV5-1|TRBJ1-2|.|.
TGCGCCAGCAGCTTAAGTAGCCAGTCCTCAGGTGGCTACACCTTC
CASSLSSQSSGGYTF
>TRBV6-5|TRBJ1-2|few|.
TGTGCCAGCAATGACAACTATGGCTACACCTTC
CASNDNYGYTF
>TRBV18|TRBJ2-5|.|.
TGTGCCAGCTCACTTGGGGACCCCACTTGGGAGACCCAGTACTTC
CASSLGDPTWETQYF
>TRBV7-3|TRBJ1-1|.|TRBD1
TGTGCCAGCAGCCCTCGACAGGGGTTGAACACTGAAGCTTTCTTT
CASSPRQGLNTEAFF
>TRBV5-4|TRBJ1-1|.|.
TGTGCCAGCAGCTTGGGAAGATTTGGGACTGAAGCTTTCTTT
CASSLGRFGTEAFF
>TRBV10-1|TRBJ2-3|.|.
TGCGCCAGCAGTGGGCAGGGTACAGATACGCAGTATTTT
CASSGQGTDTQYF
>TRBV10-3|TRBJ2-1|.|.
TGTGCCATCAGACTGGACCCTTACAATGAGCAGTTCTTC
CAIRLDPYNEQFF
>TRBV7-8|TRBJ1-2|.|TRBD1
TGTGCCAGCAGCCGACAGGGTCTGGACTATGGCTACACCTTC
CASSRQGLDYGYTF
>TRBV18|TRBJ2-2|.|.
TGTGCCAGCTCACCCTCCCGGGGCTTCGGGGAGCTGTTTTTT
CASSPSRGFGELFF